The present entry profiles one TCR beta chain with its context. What it binds is unknown. Germline CDR1 is LNHDA and CDR2 is SQIVND (reference sequence). Trimming took 5 bases from V and 3 from J, leaving 14 bases between them. CDR3 length: 15 residues. This sample stems from a study of T cell repertoires in cytomegalovirus infection. Study-level information: Based on public TCR beta signatures, there were indications of CMV infection and of a matching HLA type.

TCRdb redid the calling of the reads with MiXCR, one entry per CDR3 protein. The sample includes 110,000 or so distinct CDR3 sequences, around 30% of them seen just once. This TCR was recovered from a human donor in good health (CMV status not recorded). Some clones in this sample may be carry-over from other donors' samples. V usage is TRBV19 and J usage is TRBJ1-5, with D possibly matching TRBD1 (6 bases). The sample was CD8+ T cells from cultured PBMCs, taken from culture after CMV antigen stimulation. This CDR3 reads CASSGGAAFNQPQHF. DNA for the CDR3: TGTGCCAGTAGTGGGGGGGCAGCATTCAATCAGCCCCAGCATTTT.